One and the same sample provided the 5 T cell receptor beta chains below, sequenced in a study of shared clonotypes between healthy human individuals (dated by TCRdb to 2018 to 2021). Receptor libraries were prepared by the immunoSEQ multiplex PCR assay. TCRdb limited this immuneACCESS table to in-frame rearrangements with V and J called. A share of clones is missing; checked studies link under half to unresolved V genes, and the rest is unexplained. Within this sample are 950,000 to 1,300,000 clones, with around 76% of them counted one time only. Jointly, the top ten make up approximately 1.3% of the sample. Sequencing was done on a sample of memory CD4+ T cells sorted from blood. The meaning of the sample's cell subset or site label: CD45RA-negative fraction. The receptors were gathered from a man aged 18 to 30 in good health.

The chain joins TRBV5-4 to TRBJ2-2, with D maybe TRBD1 (6 bases). The CDR3 extends over 15 amino acids. Trimming stripped 4 bases from V and 1 base from J, with 11 bases between. Germline values: CDR1 SGHNT, CDR2 YYREEE (reference sequence). The CDR3 spells CASSLRTENTGELFF. The CDR3 region has the DNA TGTGCCAGCAGCCTAAGGACAGAGAACACCGGGGAGCTGTTTTTT.

This sequence joins TRBV5-5 and TRBJ1-6; D gene ambiguous. Trimming took off 0 bases at V and 5 bases at J, with 9 bases between the two ends. Germline V lookup: CDR1 SGHKS, CDR2 YYEKEE (reference sequence). The CDR3 consists of 15 residues. CDR3 DNA sequence: TGTGCCAGCAGCTTGGGTCCGAGAGATAATTCACCCCTCCACTTT. Protein: CASSLGPRDNSPLHF.

This clone was seen more than once but under ten times. This chain uses TRBV18 with TRBJ2-2; D remains ambiguous. Per the germline V gene, CDR1 is KGHSH and CDR2 is LQKENI. This CDR3 contains 14 residues. Trimming pared 0 bases from V and 0 bases from J, leaving 2 bases between. The CDR3 region has the DNA TGTGCCAGCTCACCACCTTCGAACACCGGGGAGCTGTTTTTT. Protein sequence: CASSPPSNTGELFF. Variable domain in full (rest from reference TRBV18 and TRBJ2-2): NAGVMQNPRHLVRRRGQEARLRCSPMKGHSHVYWYRQLPEEGLKFMVYLQKENIIDESGMPKERFSAEFPKEGPSILRIQQVVRGDSAAYFCASSPPSNTGELFFGEGSRLTVL.

The gene calls are TRBV19 and TRBJ1-2; 8 bases map to TRBD1. The CDR3 covers 15 residues. Trimming at V came to 5 bases and at J to 3 bases, leaving 8 bases not matched to a gene. The germline gives CDR1 LNHDA, CDR2 SQIVND (reference sequence). DNA of the CDR3: TGTGCCAGTAGTGCAACGACAGGGGAGGACTATGGCTACACCTTC. Encoded protein: CASSATTGEDYGYTF. Full variable domain (outside the CDR3, taken from reference TRBV19 and TRBJ1-2): DGGITQSPKYLFRKEGQNVTLSCEQNLNHDAMYWYRQDPGQGLRLIYYSQIVNDFQKGDIAEGYSVSREKKESFPLTVTSAQKNPTAFYLCASSATTGEDYGYTFGSGTRLTVV.

The chain joins TRBV18 to TRBJ2-1; TRBD2 aligns across 8 bases. The ends lost 4 bases at V and 8 bases at J; junction bases unmatched: 16. Per the germline V gene, CDR1 is KGHSH and CDR2 is LQKENI. The CDR3 is made up of 17 amino acids. The chain's CDR3 is CASSRRSTGGLGDEQFF. The CDR3 DNA reads as TGTGCCAGCTCACGCCGCAGTACGGGAGGGCTCGGGGATGAGCAGTTCTTC.